The T cell receptor (beta chain) under discussion was sequenced for a study of blood T cells in healthy people across ages (dated by TCRdb to between 2014 and 2016). The study in broad terms: In model experiments, template switching captured about one uniquely barcoded TCR beta cDNA molecule for every two T cells. Age-related changes in TCR beta repertoire diversity were measured in the study by deep sequencing normalized with unique cDNA molecular identifiers. The donors were divided into four age groups: young (average around 15 years), middle-aged (approximately 41), aged (approximately 62) and long-lived (82). Donors of different ages were randomly distributed across sequencing lanes to avoid experimental bias. For two donors (one aged 18 to 30 and one aged 80 or older), the study analyzed two additional independent replicas of 1 million unique cDNA reads from the same blood draw.

Beyond this particular receptor, the publication reports: Total diversity estimates from one million sequenced T cells were considered lower bounds and underestimates. Because profiling used bulk unsorted PBMCs, naive and antigen-experienced compartments could not be compared conclusively. Because donor CMV infection status was unknown, age-related changes in expanded clonotypes were potentially confounded. The long-lived group showed more naive CD4+ T cells, fewer expanded clones and increased TCR diversity than the aged group, suggesting age selection. As age increased, observed TCR beta diversity per million T cells dropped in a roughly linear way, and a significant reduction was already evident by age 40. Observed TCR beta diversity correlated strongly with the percentage of naive T cells measured by flow cytometry.

The receptor library was made with 5' RACE. TCRdb lists the instrument as Illumina HiSeq 2500. A second PCR of about 6 to 11 cycles was run with a J-beta primer mix and a sample-barcoded 5' primer. Each TCR beta cDNA molecule received a unique molecular identifier from a template-switch 5' adaptor carrying 12 random nucleotides. Each sample yielded at least 3 million CDR3-containing paired-end reads. All of the RNA was converted into first-strand cDNA using the Mint cDNA synthesis kit, with a TRBC-specific oligonucleotide serving as the primer. Following uracil-DNA glycosylase treatment, a first 18-cycle PCR with universal primers M1SS and BC2_uni_R was performed on all cDNA. Under the source paper's analysis protocol: Each sample was normalized by randomly selecting 1 million high-quality reads, each carrying a distinct molecular identifier. Instead of being binned into consensus sequences, reads that shared molecular identifiers were thrown out. MiTCR, run with a Q25 quality threshold and the strictest error-elimination algorithm, handled CDR3 identification, clonotype clustering and error correction. A nonparametric unseen species model with Euler transformation was used to estimate a lower bound on total TCR beta diversity. In-frame beta chains were kept once TCRdb had trimmed the public reads at Q25 with fastp and called clones with MiXCR. All rows with the same CDR3 protein become a single entry with the most common DNA and genes. For this entry, the V and J calls and clone size follow TCRdb and not the study's own pipeline. Here the sample has 2 million or so distinct CDR3 sequences; 40% to 55% occur a single time. The ten top clones hold around 2.1% of the sample.

The 35 to 40 donors, aged about 6 to 100 years, were systemically healthy Caucasian individuals from Russia. Around 10 milliliters of peripheral blood were collected from each donor into EDTA-treated Vacutainer tubes. PBMCs were isolated by Ficoll-Paque density-gradient centrifugation, with at least 6.5 million obtained per sample. Total RNA, at least 5 micrograms per sample, was extracted from PBMCs with Trizol reagent. For every donor, an aliquot of PBMCs went through flow cytometry to measure the percentages of naive CD45RAhigh/CD27high T cells. Unmatched junction bases come to 9, with V trimmed by 3 bases and J by 7 bases. Its CDR3 holds 14 amino acids, cysteine through phenylalanine. Just the 42-base CDR3 DNA is kept, in frame starting at base 1. The germline V gene (reference sequence) specifies SEHNR as CDR1 and FQNEAQ as CDR2. This clonotype was recorded a few times. The target of this receptor is not known. Nothing much larger sits one base from this clone, and base qualities are not available.

The sequenced sample was blood. This clonotype was obtained from a woman aged 40 to 49 in good health. The rearranged chain carries TRBV7-9 and TRBJ2-7, and TRBD1 matches 7 of the central bases. The DNA sequence is as follows: TGTGCCAGCAGCTTTGCGGACAGGCTTGGGGAGCAGTACTTC. This yields the protein CASSFADRLGEQYF.